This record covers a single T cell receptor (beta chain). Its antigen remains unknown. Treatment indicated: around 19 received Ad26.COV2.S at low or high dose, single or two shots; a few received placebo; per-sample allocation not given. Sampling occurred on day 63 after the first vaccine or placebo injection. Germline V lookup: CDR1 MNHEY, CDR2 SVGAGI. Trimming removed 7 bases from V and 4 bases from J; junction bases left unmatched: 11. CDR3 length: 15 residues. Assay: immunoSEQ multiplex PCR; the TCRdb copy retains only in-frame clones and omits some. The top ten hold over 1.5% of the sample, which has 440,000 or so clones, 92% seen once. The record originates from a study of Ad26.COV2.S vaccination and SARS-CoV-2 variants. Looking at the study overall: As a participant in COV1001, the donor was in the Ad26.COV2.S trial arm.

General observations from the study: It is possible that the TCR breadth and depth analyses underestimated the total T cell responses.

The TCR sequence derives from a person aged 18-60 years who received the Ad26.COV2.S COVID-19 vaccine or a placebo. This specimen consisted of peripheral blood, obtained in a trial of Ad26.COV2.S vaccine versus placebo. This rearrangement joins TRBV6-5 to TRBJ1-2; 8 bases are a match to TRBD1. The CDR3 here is CASIGTGTVGYGYTF. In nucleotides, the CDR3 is TGTGCCAGCATCGGGACAGGCACCGTTGGCTATGGCTACACCTTC.